This T cell receptor beta chain was sequenced in a study of T cell responses to AZD1222 COVID-19 vaccine. Broader study findings: Spike-specific TCR repertoires showed rising breadth and depth after two AZD1222 doses. Spike-wide coverage was observed for vaccine-associated CD4 TCRs, with dominant responses at 160-218 and 743-854. Donors were largely white British and mainly female; clonal diversity was possibly underestimated.

With V trimmed by 5 bases and J by 9 bases, 10 bases remained unmatched. Per germline, CDR1 SGHTA and CDR2 FQGTGA. This CDR3 has 17 amino acids. Only in-frame clones appear in the TCRdb table, and some are missing; sequencing was by immunoSEQ multiplex PCR. The repertoire holds 120,000 to 150,000 clones, with approximately 89% as singletons. Regarding this clone: Its antigen remains unknown.

The receptor was isolated from an adult in good health. This chain uses TRBV7-3 with TRBJ2-1; 16 nucleotides line up with TRBD2. Sequencing was performed on peripheral blood, taken on day 0 of AZD1222 vaccination. The CDR3 nucleotides read TGTGCCAGCAGCGCACCGGGACTAGCGGGAGGGCCGGCTGAGCAGTTCTTC. It translates to CASSAPGLAGGPAEQFF.